This T cell receptor beta chain was identified in a study of cytomegalovirus exposure and HLA in healthy donors. Assay used: immunoSEQ multiplex PCR; TCRdb lists only in-frame clones, some missing. Of 110,000 to 150,000 clones in the sample, 85% to 90% were seen once. V was trimmed by 2 bases and J by 1 base, leaving 9 bases between them. This CDR3 has 14 residues. The V gene's germline CDR1 is SGHRS and CDR2 YFSETQ. The gene calls are TRBV5-1 and TRBJ2-5; D is unclear. This receptor was taken from a young woman in good health and CMV-seropositive. The sample comprised PBMCs. The CDR3 coding sequence is TGCGCCAGCAGCTTCAAAGCGTTCCAAGAGACCCAGTACTTC. Translated, it gives CASSFKAFQETQYF. The whole variable domain, filled in from reference TRBV5-1 and TRBJ2-5, reads KAGVTQTPRYLIKTRGQQVTLSCSPISGHRSVSWYQQTPGQGLQFLFEYFSETQRNKGNFPGRFSGRQFSNSRSEMNVSTLELGDSALYLCASSFKAFQETQYFGPGTRLLVL.